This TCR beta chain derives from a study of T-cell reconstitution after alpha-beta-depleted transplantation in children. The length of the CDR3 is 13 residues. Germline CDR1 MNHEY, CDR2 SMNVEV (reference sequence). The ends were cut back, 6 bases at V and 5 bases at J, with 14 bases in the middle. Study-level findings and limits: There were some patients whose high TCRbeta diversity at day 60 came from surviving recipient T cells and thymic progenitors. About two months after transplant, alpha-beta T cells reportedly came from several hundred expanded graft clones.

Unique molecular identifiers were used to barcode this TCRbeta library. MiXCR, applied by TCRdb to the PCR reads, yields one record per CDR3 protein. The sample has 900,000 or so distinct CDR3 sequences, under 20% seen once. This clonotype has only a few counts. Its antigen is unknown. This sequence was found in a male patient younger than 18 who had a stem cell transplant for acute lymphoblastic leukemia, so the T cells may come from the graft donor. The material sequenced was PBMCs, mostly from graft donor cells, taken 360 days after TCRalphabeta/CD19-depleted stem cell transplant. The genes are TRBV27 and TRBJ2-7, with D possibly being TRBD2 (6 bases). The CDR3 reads CASSYSGENEQYF. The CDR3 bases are TGTGCCAGCAGCTATAGCGGTGAGAACGAGCAGTACTTC.